The 21 T cell receptor beta chains listed next were all sequenced from one sample in a study of neurological immune-mediated disorders. One entry per CDR3 protein, called by TCRdb with MiXCR from the 5' RACE reads. There are roughly 48,000 distinct CDR3 sequences in the sample; approximately 5.8% occur only once, and roughly 1.4% lies in the top ten. The sample was CD4+ T cells from blood. These receptors originate from a woman between 18 and 29 years old with multiple sclerosis.

This clonotype was found many times. The gene calls are TRBV6-5 and TRBJ2-3; D is unresolved. Trimming took 0 bases from V and 5 from J, leaving 6 bases between them. Looked up from germline, CDR1 is MNHEY and CDR2 is SVGAGI. The CDR3 contains 13 residues. CDR3 sequence: CASSYSKGDTQYF. The CDR3 nucleotides are TGTGCCAGCAGTTACTCGAAGGGAGATACGCAGTATTTT.

In its sample, this clonotype was seen many times. V is TRBV4-3 and J is TRBJ1-2, with 8 positions matching TRBD1. The CDR3 covers 16 residues. The germline gives CDR1 LGHNA, CDR2 YSLEER. J lost 4 bases, V lost 4 bases, and 11 bases had no gene match. The CDR3 sequence: CASSRGGSGGIYGYTF. CDR3 DNA: TGCGCCAGCAGCCGAGGCGGGTCAGGGGGCATCTATGGCTACACCTTC.

This clonotype was observed many times. The rearrangement links TRBV9 to TRBJ2-2; TRBD1 might be the D (7 bases). Germline CDR1 and CDR2: SGDLS and YYNGEE. This CDR3 spans 19 amino acids. The V gene lost 0 bases and the J gene lost 1 base, with 19 bases spanning the gap. The CDR3 nucleotides are TGTGCCAGCAGCGTAGCGGAGGGGGCCGTGGCTCTGAACACCGGGGAGCTGTTTTTT. As protein: CASSVAEGAVALNTGELFF. The full variable domain, in which reference TRBV9 and TRBJ2-2 provide the parts outside the CDR3, is DSGVTQTPKHLITATGQRVTLRCSPRSGDLSVYWYQQSLDQGLQFLIQYYNGEERAKGNILERFSAQQFPDLHSELNLSSLELGDSALYFCASSVAEGAVALNTGELFFGEGSRLTVL.

Turning to this clonotype: A junction boundary mismatches the germline segment, possibly from a read error. This chain connects TRBV29-1 to TRBJ2-1, with D uncertain. CDR3 length equals 14 residues. Germline V CDR1 and CDR2: SQVTM, ANQGSEA. This CDR3 reads CSAELDRVGNEQFF. Here the CDR3 DNA reads TGCAGCGCTGAATTAGATAGGGTGGGCAATGAGCAGTTCTTC.

This clonotype was counted ten times or more. The rearrangement uses TRBV12-3 or TRBV12-4 and TRBJ1-6; maybe TRBD1 (5 bases). The CDR3 extends over 16 amino acids. V shed 5 bases and J shed 3 bases, with 14 bases lying between them. The CDR3 protein is CASSPRGRGYNSPLHF. The DNA of the CDR3 is TGTGCCAGCAGTCCAAGGGGTCGGGGCTATAATTCACCCCTCCACTTT.

There are many counts of this clonotype. The chain links TRBV5-1 to TRBJ1-1; D unresolved. V lost 4 bases and J 1 base, leaving 11 bases between the germline ends. In germline, CDR1 is SGHRS, CDR2 YFSETQ. This CDR3 has 14 amino acids. The CDR3 loop reads CASSAAGGNTEAFF. The CDR3 DNA follows: TGCGCCAGCAGCGCCGCCGGCGGGAACACTGAAGCTTTCTTT.

J is TRBJ2-7 and V is TRBV5-5, with a weak D call TRBD2 (5 bases). The CDR3 has 14 amino acids. V lost 2 bases, J lost 5 bases, and 14 bases lay in between. CDR1 SGHKS and CDR2 YYEKEE come from the germline V gene (reference sequence). This chain's CDR3 is CASSFSGSLDEQYF. CDR3 sequence (DNA): TGTGCCAGCAGCTTCTCGGGATCCCTCGACGAGCAGTACTTC.

At least ten counts were recorded for this clonotype. This rearrangement joins TRBV6-2 or TRBV6-3 to TRBJ2-2, with D perhaps matching TRBD1 (5 bases). The CDR3 is made up of 15 amino acids. The germline V gene has CDR1 MNHEY and CDR2 SVGEGT. Between the trimmed V and J ends, which lost 2 bases and 5 bases, there was a span of 12 bases. Written as DNA, the CDR3 is TGTGCCAGCAGTTACGTATTTAAGGGGACCGGGGAGCTGTTTTTT. Its protein is CASSYVFKGTGELFF.

This clonotype was seen at least ten times. The chain employs TRBV29-1 and TRBJ1-1, with D possibly being TRBD1 (6 bases). CDR1 SQVTM and CDR2 ANQGSEA come from the germline V gene. This CDR3 has 13 residues. The CDR3 DNA follows: TGCAGAATATATCGGGGGGCAGGAACTGAAGCTTTCTTT. The encoded protein is CRIYRGAGTEAFF.

In its sample, this clonotype was seen many times. V gene TRBV19 combines with J gene TRBJ2-2; TRBD2 agrees at 8 bases. The germline V gene encodes CDR1 LNHDA and CDR2 SQIVND (reference sequence). V lost 3 bases and J lost 5; bases outside the gene matches: 8. The CDR3 totals 16 residues. The CDR3 here is CASSIGAGGRTGELFF. The CDR3, as DNA: TGTGCCAGTAGTATTGGGGCGGGAGGCCGAACCGGGGAGCTGTTTTTT. The full variable domain, rest sourced from reference TRBV19 and TRBJ2-2, is DGGITQSPKYLFRKEGQNVTLSCEQNLNHDAMYWYRQDPGQGLRLIYYSQIVNDFQKGDIAEGYSVSREKKESFPLTVTSAQKNPTAFYLCASSIGAGGRTGELFFGEGSRLTVL.

There are many counts of this clonotype. The chain uses TRBV20-1 and TRBJ2-5; D is uncertain. Germline loops: CDR1 DFQATT, CDR2 SNEGSKA (reference sequence). The V end lost 3 bases, the J end lost 4 bases, and 6 bases lay between the germline ends. CDR3 size: 11 residues. The CDR3 sequence is CSASQSETQYF. DNA for the CDR3: TGCAGTGCTAGCCAATCAGAGACCCAGTACTTC.

This clonotype has a count of ten or more. The chain recombines TRBV28 with TRBJ2-4; D possibly matches TRBD1 or TRBD2 (5 bases each). Germline V gene sequence: CDR1 MDHEN, CDR2 SYDVKM. Trimming removed 8 bases from V and 2 bases from J, with 10 bases in between. This CDR3 has 13 amino acids. CDR3 loop: CASLGDPKNIQYF. Here the CDR3 DNA reads TGTGCCAGCTTAGGGGACCCCAAAAACATTCAGTACTTC. Full variable domain (outside the CDR3, taken from reference TRBV28 and TRBJ2-4): DVKVTQSSRYLVKRTGEKVFLECVQDMDHENMFWYRQDPGLGLRLIYFSYDVKMKEKGDIPEGYSVSREKKERFSLILESASTNQTSMYLCASLGDPKNIQYFGAGTRLSVL.

This clonotype occurred many times. The chain combines TRBV10-3 with TRBJ2-6; perhaps TRBD1 as D (6 bases). The CDR3 loop spans 15 amino acids. Germline CDR1 is ENHRY and CDR2 is SYGVKD. Deletions cut 7 bases from V and 0 bases from J, with 10 bases between. CDR3 sequence reads: CAITGQLSGANVLTF. The CDR3 DNA sequence: TGTGCCATCACCGGACAGCTCTCTGGGGCCAACGTCCTGACTTTC.

V is TRBV6-2 or TRBV6-3 and J is TRBJ2-7, with a tentative D call TRBD2 (6 bases). This CDR3 has 13 residues. The V and J ends lost 3 bases and 6 bases respectively, with 12 bases between them. Germline-derived CDR1 and CDR2 are MNHEY and SVGEGT. The CDR3 bases are TGTGCCAGCAGTTATTTTTCGACTAGCGAGCAGTACTTC. Its protein is CASSYFSTSEQYF.

The table lists this clonotype with many counts. The chain recombines TRBV11-3 with TRBJ2-5; D is perhaps TRBD2 (5 bases). CDR3 length equals 15 residues. Germline V gene data show CDR1 as SGHNT and CDR2 as YENEEA. With 3 bases removed from V and 2 bases from J, the gap between germline ends came to 13 bases. CDR3 sequence (DNA): TGTGCCAGCAGCTTGGGTCAGCGGAGTCAAGAGACCCAGTACTTC. Its translation is CASSLGQRSQETQYF.

This clonotype has more than one count but fewer than ten. This chain links TRBV6-5 with TRBJ1-1, with unresolved D. V lost 2 bases and J lost 0, with 7 bases in between. The CDR3 has 14 amino acids. Germline lookup yields CDR1 MNHEY and CDR2 SVGAGI. Here the CDR3 DNA reads TGTGCCAGCAGTTACGGCCGGATGAACACTGAAGCTTTCTTT. It is translated as CASSYGRMNTEAFF.

This clonotype was counted many times. This chain joins TRBV28 and TRBJ1-1; the D is unclear. This CDR3 is 11 amino acids long. Trimming took off 2 bases at V and 8 bases at J, with 6 bases between the two ends. Germline V gives CDR1 MDHEN, CDR2 SYDVKM. CDR3 protein: CASSLGPEAFF. CDR3 in DNA: TGTGCCAGCAGTTTAGGTCCGGAAGCTTTCTTT.

This clonotype has ten or more counts. The gene calls are TRBV7-2 and TRBJ2-1, with D tentatively TRBD1 (6 bases). This CDR3 comprises 16 residues. V shed 5 bases and J shed 7 bases, with 21 bases lying between them. The germline V gene has CDR1 SGHTA and CDR2 FQGNSA. The CDR3 is CASSHLGDTINNEQFF. The CDR3 DNA reads as TGTGCCAGCAGCCACTTAGGGGACACAATAAATAATGAGCAGTTCTTC. Filled out from reference TRBV7-2 and TRBJ2-1, the complete variable domain reads GAGVSQSPSNKVTEKGKDVELRCDPISGHTALYWYRQSLGQGLEFLIYFQGNSAPDKSGLPSDRFSAERTGGSVSTLTIQRTQQEDSAVYLCASSHLGDTINNEQFFGPGTRLTVL.

This clonotype was found many times. The V gene is TRBV5-1, the J gene TRBJ1-3, with 7 bases that match TRBD1. V lost 0 bases to trimming and J lost 0 bases; unmatched junction nucleotides: 12. The CDR3 spans 19 residues. Germline V gene lookup returns CDR1 SGHRS and CDR2 YFSETQ. In DNA form, the CDR3 reads TGCGCCAGCAGCTTGGGCGACAGGGCTGAATTTAACTCTGGAAACACCATATATTTT. Amino acid sequence: CASSLGDRAEFNSGNTIYF.

Many counts were recorded for this clonotype. This rearrangement joins TRBV20-1 to TRBJ2-7; TRBD2 matches at 10 bases. The CDR3 consists of 20 residues. CDR1 is DFQATT, CDR2 SNEGSKA, per germline (reference sequence). The V segment lost 1 base and the J segment 0 bases; nucleotides outside the gene matches: 18. The CDR3 protein is CSARGGVGLAGVRSSYEQYV. CDR3 nucleotide sequence: TGCAGTGCTAGAGGGGGCGTGGGGCTAGCGGGAGTGCGAAGCTCCTACGAGCAGTACGTC.

In this sample, this clonotype turned up many times. The chain has TRBV7-2 and TRBJ2-2; maybe TRBD1 (5 bases). This CDR3 has 16 amino acids. V was pared by 2 bases and J by 1 base, with 11 bases between. The germline V gene has CDR1 SGHTA and CDR2 FQGNSA. The CDR3 sequence is CASSLSSGQNTGELFF. In nucleotides, the CDR3 is TGTGCCAGCAGCTTAAGTTCCGGACAGAACACCGGGGAGCTGTTTTTT. The variable domain in full, completed from reference TRBV7-2 and TRBJ2-2, reads GAGVSQSPSNKVTEKGKDVELRCDPISGHTALYWYRQSLGQGLEFLIYFQGNSAPDKSGLPSDRFSAERTGGSVSTLTIQRTQQEDSAVYLCASSLSSGQNTGELFFGEGSRLTVL.